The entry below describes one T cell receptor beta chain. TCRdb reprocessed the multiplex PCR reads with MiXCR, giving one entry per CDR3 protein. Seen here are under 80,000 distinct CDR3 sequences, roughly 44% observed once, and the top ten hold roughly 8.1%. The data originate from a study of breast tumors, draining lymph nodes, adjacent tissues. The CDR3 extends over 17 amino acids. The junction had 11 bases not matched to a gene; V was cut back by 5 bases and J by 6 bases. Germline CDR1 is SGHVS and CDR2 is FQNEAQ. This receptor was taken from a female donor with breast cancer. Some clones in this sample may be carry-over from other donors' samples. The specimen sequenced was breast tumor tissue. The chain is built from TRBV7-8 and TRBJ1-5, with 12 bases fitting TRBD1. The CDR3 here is CASSANRDRGPSQPQHF. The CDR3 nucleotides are TGTGCCAGCAGCGCCAACCGGGACAGGGGGCCGAGTCAGCCCCAGCATTTT.